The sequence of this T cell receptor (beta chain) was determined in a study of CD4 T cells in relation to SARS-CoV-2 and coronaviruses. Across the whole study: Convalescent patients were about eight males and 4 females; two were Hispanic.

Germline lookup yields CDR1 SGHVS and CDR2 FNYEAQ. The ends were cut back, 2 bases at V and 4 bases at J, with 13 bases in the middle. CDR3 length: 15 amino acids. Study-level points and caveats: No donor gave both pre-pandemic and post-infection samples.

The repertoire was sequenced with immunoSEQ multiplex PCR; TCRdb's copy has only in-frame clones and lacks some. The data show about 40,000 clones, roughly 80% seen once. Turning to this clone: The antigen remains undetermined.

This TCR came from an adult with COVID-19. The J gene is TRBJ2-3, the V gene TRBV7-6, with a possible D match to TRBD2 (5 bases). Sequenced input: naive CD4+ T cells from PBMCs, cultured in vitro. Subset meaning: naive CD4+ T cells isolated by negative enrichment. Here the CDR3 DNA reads TGTGCCAGCAGCTTAATAGCGCCTACGGCAGATACGCAGTATTTT. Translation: CASSLIAPTADTQYF.